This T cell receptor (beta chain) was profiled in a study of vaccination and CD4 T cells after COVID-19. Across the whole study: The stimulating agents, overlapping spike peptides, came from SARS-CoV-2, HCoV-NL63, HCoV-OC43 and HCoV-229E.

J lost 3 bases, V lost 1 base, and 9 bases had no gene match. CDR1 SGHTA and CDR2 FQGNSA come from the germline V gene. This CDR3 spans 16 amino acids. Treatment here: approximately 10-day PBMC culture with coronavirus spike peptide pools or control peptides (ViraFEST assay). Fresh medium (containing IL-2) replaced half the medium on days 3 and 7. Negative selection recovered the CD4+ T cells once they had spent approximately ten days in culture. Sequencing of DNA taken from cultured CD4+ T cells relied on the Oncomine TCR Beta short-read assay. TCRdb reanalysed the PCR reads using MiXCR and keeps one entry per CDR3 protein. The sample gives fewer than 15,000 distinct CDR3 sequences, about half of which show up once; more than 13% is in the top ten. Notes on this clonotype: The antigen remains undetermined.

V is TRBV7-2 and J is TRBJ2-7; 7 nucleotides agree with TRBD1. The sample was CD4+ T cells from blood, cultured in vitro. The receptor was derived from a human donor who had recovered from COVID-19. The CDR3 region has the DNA TGTGCCAGCAGCTTAGTGGGACAGTTGGACCTCTACGAGCAGTACTTC. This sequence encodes CASSLVGQLDLYEQYF.